The T cell receptor beta chain under discussion was sequenced for a study of T cell responses to AZD1222 COVID-19 vaccine. Points from the study as a whole: Mostly white British, mostly female donors; authors suggested clonal diversity may be underestimated.

Produced via immunoSEQ multiplex PCR; TCRdb's table is partial and in-frame only. Here the sample spans 30,000 to 35,000 clones, about 84% being singletons. A note on this clone: Its antigen remains unknown.

Trimming at V came to 0 bases and at J to 0 bases, leaving 1 base not matched to a gene. In germline, CDR1 is MGHRA, CDR2 YSYEKL. The CDR3 consists of 16 residues. The TCR sequence derives from an adult who received the AZD1222 COVID-19 vaccine. This specimen was peripheral blood, taken 28 days after the second AZD1222 dose. J is TRBJ2-2 and V is TRBV4-1, with 7 positions matching TRBD1. CDR3 sequence: CASSQEGQSNTGELFF. CDR3 DNA: TGCGCCAGCAGCCAAGAGGGACAGTCGAACACCGGGGAGCTGTTTTTT.